The 8 T cell receptor beta chains below were found in one sample sequenced in a study of cytomegalovirus exposure and HLA in healthy donors. Both 60 Vbeta primers and 13 Jbeta primers went into the PCR. Sequencing used immunoSEQ multiplex PCR; TCRdb keeps in-frame clones, though not all of them. The sample has over 100,000 clones, roughly 80% seen once. Sequencing was performed on PBMCs. These receptor sequences come from a female donor in good health and CMV-seronegative.

V and J are TRBV5-1 and TRBJ2-7, with TRBD2 as a possible D gene (5 bases). Germline CDR1 is SGHRS and CDR2 is YFSETQ. This CDR3 is built from 13 residues. Trimming shortened V by 4 bases and J by 3 bases, and 11 bases separated the two germline ends. DNA for the CDR3: TGCGCCAGCAGCCCCGCGGGTTTCTACGAGCAGTACTTC. It specifies CASSPAGFYEQYF. The full variable domain, in which reference TRBV5-1 and TRBJ2-7 provide the parts outside the CDR3, is KAGVTQTPRYLIKTRGQQVTLSCSPISGHRSVSWYQQTPGQGLQFLFEYFSETQRNKGNFPGRFSGRQFSNSRSEMNVSTLELGDSALYLCASSPAGFYEQYFGPGTRLTVT.

J is TRBJ1-1 and V is TRBV19; no clear D. CDR1 and CDR2 from the germline V gene are LNHDA and SQIVND (reference sequence). CDR3 length: 14 residues. V lost 0 bases, J lost 6 bases, and 11 bases lay in between. CDR3 region: CASSIDQETPEAFF. The CDR3 DNA reads as TGTGCCAGTAGTATAGATCAAGAGACTCCTGAAGCTTTCTTT.

This chain connects TRBV5-1 to TRBJ1-1, with TRBD1 as a possible D gene (5 bases). The V end lost 0 bases, the J end lost 7 bases, and 10 bases lay between the germline ends. This CDR3 spans 13 amino acids. Germline loops: CDR1 SGHRS, CDR2 YFSETQ. CDR3 nucleotide sequence: TGCGCCAGCAGCTTGGCTGGGGGGGGTGAAGCTTTCTTT. It translates to CASSLAGGGEAFF.

The gene calls are TRBV7-2 and TRBJ2-1, with D tentatively TRBD1 (6 bases). CDR1 is SGHTA, CDR2 FQGNSA, per germline. Deletions cut 3 bases from V and 0 bases from J, with 9 bases between. This CDR3 is built from 15 residues. CDR3 protein: CASSFWTVSYNEQFF. The CDR3 DNA sequence: TGTGCCAGCAGCTTTTGGACAGTCTCCTACAATGAGCAGTTCTTC.

This clone was recorded a few times. The V and J genes are TRBV5-6 and TRBJ1-2; D might be TRBD1 (6 bases). Trimming pared 0 bases from V and 4 bases from J, leaving 7 bases between. Per the germline V gene, CDR1 is SGHDT and CDR2 is YYEEEE. There are 13 residues in the CDR3. This CDR3 reads CASSLGTVYGYTF. The CDR3 nucleotides read TGTGCCAGCAGCTTGGGGACAGTCTATGGCTACACCTTC.

The chain couples TRBV6-5 to TRBJ1-1, with D perhaps TRBD1 (5 bases). Germline CDR1 MNHEY, CDR2 SVGAGI. This CDR3 spans 14 amino acids. Deletions cut 4 bases from V and 1 base from J, with 10 bases between. CDR3 residues: CASSSPTANTEAFF. Written as DNA, the CDR3 is TGTGCCAGCAGTTCCCCGACAGCGAACACTGAAGCTTTCTTT.

The chain couples TRBV25-1 to TRBJ2-3; 10 nucleotides align to TRBD2. Losses at the gene ends were 4 bases for V and 1 base for J; bases not matched to a gene: 2. Looked up from germline, CDR1 is MGHDK and CDR2 is SYGVNS. CDR3 size: 15 residues. The CDR3 sequence is CASSGSGGGTDTQYF. In DNA, the CDR3 is TGTGCCAGCAGTGGAAGCGGGGGGGGCACAGATACGCAGTATTTT.

V is TRBV7-9 and J is TRBJ2-1; the match to TRBD2 covers 15 bases. The V and J ends lost 5 bases and 5 bases, in that order; junction bases with no gene match: 7. CDR1 SEHNR and CDR2 FQNEAQ come from the germline V gene (reference sequence). This CDR3 spans 17 amino acids. The CDR3 loop is CASSPGLAGGPDNEQFF. DNA of the CDR3: TGTGCCAGCAGCCCGGGACTAGCGGGGGGCCCCGACAATGAGCAGTTCTTC.